These 2 T cell receptor beta chains share one sample of origin, sequenced in a study of T cell responses to AZD1222 COVID-19 vaccine. Repertoires were generated with immunoSEQ multiplex PCR, while TCRdb's copy carries only in-frame clones and drops some. Of 83,000 or so clones listed, more than 70% were seen once; the top ten hold around 7%. The input for sequencing was peripheral blood, taken 28 days after the second AZD1222 dose. The receptors stem from an adult who received the AZD1222 COVID-19 vaccine.

This chain links TRBV2 with TRBJ2-7; D is ambiguous. V lost 9 bases and J lost 7, with 10 bases in between. The CDR3 contains 10 residues. Germline lookup yields CDR1 SNHLY and CDR2 FYNNEI. CDR3 sequence: CASANKEQYF. The CDR3 DNA sequence: TGTGCCAGTGCGAATAAGGAGCAGTACTTC. Based on the CDR3 plus reference TRBV2 and TRBJ2-7, the full variable domain is EPEVTQTPSHQVTQMGQEVILRCVPISNHLYFYWYRQILGQKVEFLVSFYNNEISEKSEIFDDQFSVERPDGSNFTLKIRSTKLEDSAMYFCASANKEQYFGPGTRLTVT.

The chain combines TRBV29-1 with TRBJ2-7; a weak D match, TRBD1 (5 bases). The CDR3 consists of 12 residues. Germline V gene sequence: CDR1 SQVTM, CDR2 ANQGSEA. Deletions cut 5 bases from V and 4 bases from J, with 12 bases between. The CDR3 spells CSVRYQGYEQYF. CDR3 coding DNA: TGCAGCGTTAGATATCAGGGTTACGAGCAGTACTTC.